This T cell receptor (beta chain) is drawn from a study of spatial heterogeneity in lung cancer. V dropped 3 bases and J dropped 8 bases, with 10 bases sitting between them. This CDR3 comprises 12 residues. Germline V CDR1 and CDR2: SEHNR, FQNEAQ (reference sequence). This clonotype was seen many times. TCRdb re-analysed the 5' RACE reads in MiXCR, keeping a single row per CDR3 protein. The sample has under 25,000 distinct CDR3 sequences, approximately 7% seen once. Regarding time point: sample taken at primary tumor resection. Unsorted whole RNA samples from tumor, nontumor lung or frozen PBMC were sequenced. Patients with untreated early-stage non-small cell lung cancer, numbering approximately 70, were the donors.

The V call is TRBV7-9, the J call TRBJ1-2; TRBD1 is a possible D gene (5 bases). Sequences were derived from PBMCs, sampled at surgery. The sequence was collected from a male donor with early-stage non-small cell lung cancer. The CDR3 region is CASSFQGSGYTF. CDR3 bases: TGTGCCAGCAGCTTTCAGGGTTCCGGCTACACCTTC.